The rows below give T cell receptor beta chains drawn from one sample of a study of shared clonotypes between healthy human individuals. Produced via immunoSEQ multiplex PCR; TCRdb's table is partial and in-frame only. The sample consists of over 95,000 clones, more than 65% of them appearing once. The sequenced sample consisted of memory CD8+ T cells sorted from blood. The receptors here all came from a woman younger than 45 in good health. Each CDR3 is given with its conserved first and last residue. A D gene is named only where the DNA matches it firmly. A clone size is listed for some rows: how often the clone was seen (once, few, many), or a class if it is expanded.

>TRBV11-2|few|TRBJ2-7|-
TGTGCCAGCAGCTTAGAATTCGGCAAGACCTACGAGCAGTACTTC
CASSLEFGKTYEQYF
>TRBV28|-|TRBJ1-4|TRBD1
TGTGCCAGCAGCCTTACAGGGGGCGAAGTGGAAAAACTGTTTTTT
CASSLTGGEVEKLFF
>TRBV11-2|-|TRBJ2-3|-
TGTGCCAGCAGCTTAGTTTCGGCAGATACGCAGTATTTT
CASSLVSADTQYF
>TRBV5-8|once|TRBJ1-1|-
TGTGCCAGCAGCTTGGGAAGTAGAACTGAAGCTTTCTTT
CASSLGSRTEAFF
>TRBV25-1|few|TRBJ1-1|-
TGTGCCAGCGCGACAGGTTTTGAAGCTTTCTTT
CASATGFEAFF
>TRBV30|-|TRBJ2-5|TRBD2
TGTGCCTGGAGAGAGACTAGCGGGAGGGCCCAAGAGACCCAGTACTTC
CAWRETSGRAQETQYF
>TRBV19|once|TRBJ1-1|-
TGTGCCAGTAGTACTGACAGGCCGCTCAACACTGAAGCTTTCTTT
CASSTDRPLNTEAFF
>TRBV25-1|-|TRBJ1-2|-
TGTGCCAGCAGTGAATGGAAAGTTGCTAACTATGGCTACACCTTC
CASSEWKVANYGYTF
>TRBV19|once|TRBJ2-3|-
TGTGCCAGTAGTTTCCAGGTCTCCGGCCCAGATACGCAGTATTTT
CASSFQVSGPDTQYF
>TRBV7-9|once|TRBJ2-7|-
TGTGCCAGCAGCTTAGCAAGGGATTCCGAGCAGTACTTC
CASSLARDSEQYF
>TRBV5-1|-|TRBJ2-2|TRBD2
TGCGCCAGCAGACTTTCGGGACTAGCGGGAGGGCCCGGCACCGGGGAGCTGTTTTTT
CASRLSGLAGGPGTGELFF
>TRBV2|few|TRBJ2-1|TRBD2
TGTGCCAGCAGGTTAGCGGGAGGGCCTCGGAATGAGCAGTTCTTC
CASRLAGGPRNEQFF
>TRBV5-1|few|TRBJ2-7|TRBD2
TGCGCCAGCAGCTTGGGAATCAGGACTAGCGATTCCTACGAGCAGTACTTC
CASSLGIRTSDSYEQYF
>TRBV27|many|TRBJ2-1|TRBD2
TGTGCCAGCAGTTTGGCGGGAGGCAGTCTTATTGAGCAGTTCTTC
CASSLAGGSLIEQFF
>TRBV4-2|-|TRBJ1-5|TRBD1
TGTGCCAGCAGCCAAGTTTTGTGGGAGGGGGCGGATCAGCCCCAGCATTTT
CASSQVLWEGADQPQHF
>TRBV13|-|TRBJ2-3|TRBD2
TGTGCCAGCAGCTTAGGCCTTGCCGGGAGGGCCACAGATACGCAGTATTTT
CASSLGLAGRATDTQYF
>TRBV25-1|-|TRBJ2-3|TRBD2
TGTGCCAGCAGTAATGCGGGAGGGCTTGCAGATACGCAGTATTTT
CASSNAGGLADTQYF
>TRBV28|-|TRBJ1-2|-
TGTGCCAGCAGTGGGGGTGGCTATGGCTACACCTTC
CASSGGGYGYTF
>TRBV4-2|few|TRBJ2-7|-
TGTGCCAGCAGCCAAGCTCCTGGATCTAGCCTCTACGAGCAGTACTTC
CASSQAPGSSLYEQYF
>TRBV6-1|-|TRBJ1-5|-
TGTGCCAGCAGTGAACAAAGGGATCAGCCCCAGCATTTT
CASSEQRDQPQHF
>TRBV28|-|TRBJ2-5|-
TGTGCCAGCAGACAGGGTCGCCCCAGCGGAACAAGAGAGACCCAGTACTTC
CASRQGRPSGTRETQYF
>TRBV11-2|few|TRBJ1-1|-
TGTGCCAGCAGCCCTATGACGGGTAACACTGAAGCTTTCTTT
CASSPMTGNTEAFF
>TRBV9|-|TRBJ2-2|TRBD2
TGTGCCAGCAGCGAGCGGGGAAACACCGGGGAGCTGTTTTTT
CASSERGNTGELFF
>TRBV4-2|-|TRBJ1-1|-
TGTGCCAGCAGCGTGGACAGTGAAGCTTTCTTT
CASSVDSEAFF
>TRBV6-4|few|TRBJ2-3|-
TGTGCCAGCAGTGACTCGATCTCGGGGGCCCATACGCAGTATTTT
CASSDSISGAHTQYF
>TRBV28|-|TRBJ2-1|-
TGTGCCAGCAGTTTAGGCTCTCCCCATGAGCAGTTCTTC
CASSLGSPHEQFF
>TRBV28|-|TRBJ2-1|TRBD1
TGTGCCAGCAGCCATAAGACAGGGTCCTCCAGCTCCTACAATGAGCAGTTCTTC
CASSHKTGSSSSYNEQFF
>TRBV2|many|TRBJ2-7|TRBD1
TGTGCCAGCAGTGAAGCGGTCGGGACAGCGAGGGAGCAGTACTTC
CASSEAVGTAREQYF
>TRBV2|few|TRBJ2-7|-
TGTGCCAGCAGGATAACTGCCTACGAGCAGTACTTC
CASRITAYEQYF
>TRBV5-1|-|TRBJ2-3|TRBD2
TGCGCCAGCAGCTCCGGACTAGCGGGAGTGCCAGATACGCAGTATTTT
CASSSGLAGVPDTQYF
>TRBV4-2|few|TRBJ2-3|-
TGTGCCAGTTCGGGTAAGCGAAACTTGGTGGCAGATACGCAGTATTTT
CASSGKRNLVADTQYF
>TRBV11-2|-|TRBJ2-1|TRBD2
TGTGCCAGCAGCCCCGGCCGAGGACTAGCGGTTTCCTACAATGAGCAGTTCTTC
CASSPGRGLAVSYNEQFF
>TRBV6-5|-|TRBJ1-6|-
TGTGCCAGCACGCAAACAGGGAGTGGAAATTCACCCCTCCACTTT
CASTQTGSGNSPLHF
>TRBV4-1|-|TRBJ1-5|-
TGCGCCAGCAGCCAAGATCGGACAGCCCTTGGGGGCAATCAGCCCCAGCATTTT
CASSQDRTALGGNQPQHF
>TRBV6-1|few|TRBJ1-2|-
TGTGCCAGCAGTGAAGCGGGGTTCGGGGGACCATATGGCTACACCTTC
CASSEAGFGGPYGYTF
>TRBV5-5|-|TRBJ2-7|-
TGTGCCAGCAGCTTTGTCGGGAGTCCCTACGAGCAGTACTTC
CASSFVGSPYEQYF
>TRBV5-4|-|TRBJ2-2|-
TGTGCCAGCAGCTTTTTCCTTCCGGCCAGGGAGAACACCGGGGAGCTGTTTTTT
CASSFFLPARENTGELFF
>TRBV19|-|TRBJ1-1|-
TGTGCCAGTAAGGACAGTATGAACACTGAAGCTTTCTTT
CASKDSMNTEAFF
>TRBV27|few|TRBJ1-1|-
TGTGCCAGCAGTTCAAACAGGGTTCTAACTGAAGCTTTCTTT
CASSSNRVLTEAFF
>TRBV6-1|-|TRBJ1-3|TRBD1
TGTGCCAGCAGTGAAGCCTGGACAGGGAGAAACACCATATATTTT
CASSEAWTGRNTIYF
>TRBV18|-|TRBJ1-5|TRBD1
TGTGCCAGCTCACCCGAGGGACAGGGGAATCAGCCCCAGCATTTT
CASSPEGQGNQPQHF
>TRBV10-2|-|TRBJ2-7|-
TGCGCCAGCAGTGAGCCGGGCAGGGTCGACGAGCAGTACTTC
CASSEPGRVDEQYF
>TRBV7-9|-|TRBJ2-1|TRBD1
TGTGCCAGCAGCTTTAACAGGGGTAATGAGCAGTTCTTC
CASSFNRGNEQFF
>TRBV25-1|-|TRBJ1-2|-
TGTGCCAGCAGTGAATATACGGGTTTTGGCTACACCTTC
CASSEYTGFGYTF
>TRBV5-4|medium-sized|TRBJ2-7|-
TGTGCCAGCAGCTTCTACCCCAACCCGGAGCAGTACTTC
CASSFYPNPEQYF
>TRBV6-1|-|TRBJ1-5|TRBD1
TGTGCCAGCAGTGAACTCGTGACAGGGAACCATCAGCCCCAGCATTTT
CASSELVTGNHQPQHF
>TRBV27|-|TRBJ2-7|-
TGTGCCAGCAGTGTGGCCGTGATGTCAGGAACCCCTTACGAGCAGTACTTC
CASSVAVMSGTPYEQYF
>TRBV5-5|-|TRBJ2-7|-
TGTGCCAGCTCCTCTTGGTCAGGGACTTACGAGCAGTACTTC
CASSSWSGTYEQYF
>TRBV7-5|once|TRBJ2-5|-
TGTGCCAGCAGCACCCCGGGGGAGGCCCAGTACTTC
CASSTPGEAQYF